This T cell receptor beta chain was profiled in a study of T cells in Graves' hyperthyroidism and ophthalmopathy. For the study at large: Any treatment followed the collection of peripheral blood at initial diagnosis. Overall study results and limits: Blood shared most expanded thyroid clonotypes above 0.001.

Germline loops: CDR1 SNHLY, CDR2 FYNNEI. CDR3 length: 14 residues. V was trimmed by 7 bases and J by 4 bases, leaving 14 bases between them. This clonotype was recorded a few times. What it binds is not known. Amplification targeted TCR beta CDR3 regions from RNA transcripts. HTBI primers were employed in a first-round RT-PCR of the TCR CDR3. TCRdb fed the multiplex PCR reads into MiXCR, producing one record per CDR3 protein. There are around 350,000 distinct CDR3 sequences in the sample; roughly 25% occur only once, and less than 75% lies in the top ten. The specimen was blood. J is TRBJ1-5 and V is TRBV2; TRBD1 might be the D (5 bases). The sequence derives from a man between 50 and 59 years old with Graves' hyperthyroidism. CDR3 sequence (DNA): TGTGCCAGCAAAGGAGGGGTTCAGAATCAGCCCCAGCATTTT. Translating gives CASKGGVQNQPQHF.